This T cell receptor (beta chain) appears in the sequencing data of a study of early T cells in non-severe SARS-CoV-2 infection. Overall study context: Chains were not paired, and sequencing was done on bulk RNA from unsorted whole blood. Study-level results: Comparison of clonotypes with VDJdb favored anti-spike CD8 responses while missing private and CD4 specificities.

In the case of this clonotype: Its antigen is not identified.

The CDR3 contains 12 residues. Trimming removed 3 bases from V and 3 bases from J, with 8 bases in between. Germline CDR1 DFQATT, CDR2 SNEGSKA (reference sequence). As part of library construction, unique molecular identifiers were attached to individual cDNA molecules. One entry per CDR3 protein results from TCRdb running MiXCR on the 5' RACE reads. The repertoire has 32,000 or so distinct CDR3 sequences, around 9% of them found once; the top ten carry approximately 13%. This rearrangement joins TRBV20-1 to TRBJ1-1; D is undetermined. The specimen sequenced was whole blood. This sequence was found in an adult who was a healthcare worker with PCR-confirmed SARS-CoV-2 infection or an uninfected control (not recorded which). The CDR3 bases are TGCAGTGCTAGTGACAAAGACACTGAAGCTTTCTTT. It yields the protein CSASDKDTEAFF.